Detailed here is one T cell receptor beta chain. The record originates from a study of blood T cell repertoires in COVID-19. Turning to the study itself: COVID-19 samples collected from the United States, Italy and Spain covered acute and convalescent phases.

Using immunoSEQ multiplex PCR, the repertoire was profiled, and TCRdb retains in-frame clones only, with some absent. The sample lists 350,000 to 450,000 clones, roughly nine tenths seen once, with 0.9% to 1.2% in the top ten. Germline V CDR1 and CDR2: MDHEN, SYDVKM. The CDR3 is made up of 13 amino acids. V lost 5 bases and J 4 bases, leaving 11 bases between the germline ends. The receptor was derived from a man aged 25-45 years who had recovered from COVID-19. The genes are TRBV28 and TRBJ1-1; possible D gene TRBD1, 6 bases. Sequenced input: PBMCs or T cells enriched from blood (not recorded which). The CDR3 sequence is CASSLRGTTEAFF. The CDR3 DNA reads as TGTGCCAGCAGTCTGAGGGGGACCACTGAAGCTTTCTTT.